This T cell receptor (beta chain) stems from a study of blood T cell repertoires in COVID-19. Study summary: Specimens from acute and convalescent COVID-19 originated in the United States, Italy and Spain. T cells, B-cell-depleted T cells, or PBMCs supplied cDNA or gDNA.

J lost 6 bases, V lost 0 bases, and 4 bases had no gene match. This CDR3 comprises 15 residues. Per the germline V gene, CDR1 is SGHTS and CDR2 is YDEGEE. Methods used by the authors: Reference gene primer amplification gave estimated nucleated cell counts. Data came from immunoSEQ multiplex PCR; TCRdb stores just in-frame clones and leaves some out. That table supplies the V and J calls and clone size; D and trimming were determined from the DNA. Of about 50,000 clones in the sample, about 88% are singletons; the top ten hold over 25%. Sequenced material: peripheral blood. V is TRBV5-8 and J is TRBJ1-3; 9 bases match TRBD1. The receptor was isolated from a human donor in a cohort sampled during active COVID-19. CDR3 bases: TGTGCCAGCAGCTTGGAGGGACAGGGATCAAACACCATATATTTT. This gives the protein CASSLEGQGSNTIYF.